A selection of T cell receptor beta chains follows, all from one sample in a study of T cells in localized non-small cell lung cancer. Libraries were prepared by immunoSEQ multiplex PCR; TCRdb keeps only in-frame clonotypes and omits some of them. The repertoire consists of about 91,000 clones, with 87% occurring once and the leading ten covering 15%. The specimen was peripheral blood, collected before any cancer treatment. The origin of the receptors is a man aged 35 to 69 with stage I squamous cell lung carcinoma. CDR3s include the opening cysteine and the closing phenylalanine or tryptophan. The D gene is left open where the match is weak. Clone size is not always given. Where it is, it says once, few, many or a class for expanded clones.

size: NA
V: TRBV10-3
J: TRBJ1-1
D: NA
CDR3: CAISKSGGDTEAFF

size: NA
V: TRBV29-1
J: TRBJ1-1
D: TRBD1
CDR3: CSVGQGATEAFF

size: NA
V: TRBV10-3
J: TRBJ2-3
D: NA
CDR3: CAIRTFSTDTQYF

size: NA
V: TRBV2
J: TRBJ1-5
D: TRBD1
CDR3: CASGTGDNQPQHF

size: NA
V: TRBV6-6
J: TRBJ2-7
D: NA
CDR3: CASRLSGRLHEQYF

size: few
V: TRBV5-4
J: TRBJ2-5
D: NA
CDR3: CASSLLGKGGQETQYF

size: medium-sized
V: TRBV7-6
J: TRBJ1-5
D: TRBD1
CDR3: CASSLLAGGFSNQPQHF

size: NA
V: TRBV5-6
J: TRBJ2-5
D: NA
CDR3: CASSLFGEETQYF

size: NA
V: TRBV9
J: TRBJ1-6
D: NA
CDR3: CASSPTGSSYNSPLHF

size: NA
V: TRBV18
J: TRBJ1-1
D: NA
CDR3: CASSPLRGNTEAFF

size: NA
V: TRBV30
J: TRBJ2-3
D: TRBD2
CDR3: CAWGLLAGTDTQYF

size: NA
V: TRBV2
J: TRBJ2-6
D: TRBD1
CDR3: CASRDREGANVLTF

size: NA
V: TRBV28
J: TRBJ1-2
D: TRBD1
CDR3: CASSIGGEGYTF

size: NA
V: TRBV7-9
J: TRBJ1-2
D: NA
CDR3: CASSFGRATDYGYTF

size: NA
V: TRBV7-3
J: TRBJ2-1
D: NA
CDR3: CASSQMGSQGEQFF

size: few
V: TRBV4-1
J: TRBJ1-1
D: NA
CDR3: CASSRIQQLNTEAFF

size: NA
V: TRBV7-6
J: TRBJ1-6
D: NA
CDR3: CASSPRGIANSPLHF

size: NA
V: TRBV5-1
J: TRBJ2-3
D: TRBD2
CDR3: CASSTAGGHTDTQYF

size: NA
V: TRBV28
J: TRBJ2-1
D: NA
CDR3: CASTGLPNKQFF

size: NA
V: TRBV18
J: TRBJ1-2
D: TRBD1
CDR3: CASSPSTQGASNYGYTF

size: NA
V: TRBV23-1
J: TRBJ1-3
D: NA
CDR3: CASSQSPSGVLSGNTIYF